Listed below are T cell receptor beta chains from one sample, sequenced in a study of T cells after yellow fever vaccination. Each CDR3 protein gets one entry after TCRdb re-called the 5' RACE reads with MiXCR. The sample yields around 340,000 distinct CDR3 sequences, approximately 12% seen once. Sequenced material: CD4+ T cells sorted from PBMCs, taken 15 days after the yellow fever booster vaccination. These receptors were obtained from a man aged 18-30 years who received the YFV17D yellow fever vaccine. Each CDR3 is given with its conserved first and last residue. Each record gives: CDR3 DNA, CDR3 protein, CDR3 length, D gene, V gene, clone size, J gene. A D gene is named only where the DNA matches it firmly. Clone size is given for some rows only: seen once, a few or many times, or a class if the clone is expanded.

CDR3 DNA: TGTGCCACCAGTGACTCAGACAGGGAGGGGGTCAATGAGCAGTTCTTC
CDR3 protein: CATSDSDREGVNEQFF
CDR3 length: 16
D gene: NA
V gene: TRBV24-1
clone size: NA
J gene: TRBJ2-1

CDR3 DNA: TGTGCCAGTAGCCCCACCCAGGGGCGAACTGAAGCTTTCTTT
CDR3 protein: CASSPTQGRTEAFF
CDR3 length: 14
D gene: NA
V gene: TRBV19
clone size: few
J gene: TRBJ1-1

CDR3 DNA: TGCAGTGCTAGATTGGGACAGGGGGGATACACCGGGGAGCTGTTTTTT
CDR3 protein: CSARLGQGGYTGELFF
CDR3 length: 16
D gene: TRBD1
V gene: TRBV20-1
clone size: few
J gene: TRBJ2-2

CDR3 DNA: TGTGCCAGCAGCAGCCGGGACGGGAATTCACCCCTCCACTTT
CDR3 protein: CASSSRDGNSPLHF
CDR3 length: 14
D gene: NA
V gene: TRBV3-1
clone size: NA
J gene: TRBJ1-6

CDR3 DNA: TGTGCCACCAGTGACCGGGGACTAGCGGGAGATACGCAGTATTTT
CDR3 protein: CATSDRGLAGDTQYF
CDR3 length: 15
D gene: TRBD2
V gene: TRBV24-1
clone size: many
J gene: TRBJ2-3

CDR3 DNA: TGTGCCAGCAGCTTAGCGGCAGGCCTAAATGAAAAACTGTTTTTT
CDR3 protein: CASSLAAGLNEKLFF
CDR3 length: 15
D gene: NA
V gene: TRBV7-2
clone size: NA
J gene: TRBJ1-4

CDR3 DNA: TGTGCCAGCAGCTTGACGACTTTCTTT
CDR3 protein: CASSLTTFF
CDR3 length: 9
D gene: NA
V gene: TRBV7-9
clone size: few
J gene: TRBJ1-1

CDR3 DNA: TGTGCCAGCAGCCGGACAGGGCAAAGAGCCGGGGAGCTGTTTTTT
CDR3 protein: CASSRTGQRAGELFF
CDR3 length: 15
D gene: TRBD1
V gene: TRBV5-5
clone size: few
J gene: TRBJ2-2

CDR3 DNA: TGCGCCAGCAGTGATACAGGCTACAATGAGCAGTTCTTC
CDR3 protein: CASSDTGYNEQFF
CDR3 length: 13
D gene: NA
V gene: TRBV10-1
clone size: NA
J gene: TRBJ2-1

CDR3 DNA: TGTGCCAGCAGCCAGGAGGGTTTCTCTAGCTTCTACAATGAGCAGTTCTTC
CDR3 protein: CASSQEGFSSFYNEQFF
CDR3 length: 17
D gene: NA
V gene: TRBV3-2
clone size: few
J gene: TRBJ2-1

CDR3 DNA: TGTGCCAGCAGCTACGACAGCTCCTACGAGCAGTACTTC
CDR3 protein: CASSYDSSYEQYF
CDR3 length: 13
D gene: NA
V gene: TRBV7-2
clone size: many
J gene: TRBJ2-7

CDR3 DNA: TGTGCCAGCAGCCAAAGAACAGGGTTCGCTGAAGCTTTCTTT
CDR3 protein: CASSQRTGFAEAFF
CDR3 length: 14
D gene: NA
V gene: TRBV3-1
clone size: NA
J gene: TRBJ1-1

CDR3 DNA: TGTGCCAGCAGCCGTGGACAAGGGGTGAGTCAGCCCCAGCATTTT
CDR3 protein: CASSRGQGVSQPQHF
CDR3 length: 15
D gene: NA
V gene: TRBV28
clone size: NA
J gene: TRBJ1-5

CDR3 DNA: TGCAGCGTTGAAACAGCATTGAACACTGAAGCTTTCTTT
CDR3 protein: CSVETALNTEAFF
CDR3 length: 13
D gene: NA
V gene: TRBV29-1
clone size: many
J gene: TRBJ1-1